These 20 T cell receptor beta chains originate from one sample sequenced in a study of OX40 agonist ivuxolimab in advanced cancers. Some clones are missing from TCRdb's copy, which holds only in-frame ones; the method was immunoSEQ multiplex PCR. The table lists about 43,000 clones, around 94% of them singletons. The sample consisted of CD4+ or CD8+ T cells sorted from blood, taken in a trial of the OX40 agonist ivuxolimab. These receptor sequences come from an adult with an advanced solid tumor such as melanoma, head and neck, liver or kidney cancer.

The rearrangement uses TRBV28 and TRBJ1-5, with 7 nucleotides matching TRBD1. The CDR3 covers 18 residues. With V trimmed by 4 bases and J by 0 bases, 12 bases remained unmatched. Germline lookup yields CDR1 MDHEN and CDR2 SYDVKM. The chain's CDR3 is CASSSSLTGRYSNQPQHF. CDR3 coding DNA: TGTGCCAGCAGTTCCTCCCTGACAGGGCGTTATAGCAATCAGCCCCAGCATTTT.

The chain is built from TRBV7-3 and TRBJ2-2; D is uncertain. The CDR3 is 15 residues long. Between the trimmed V and J ends, which lost 0 bases and 4 bases, there was a span of 9 bases. Germline CDR1 and CDR2: SGHTA and FQGTGA. CDR3 sequence: CASSLTGFATGELFF. Here the CDR3 DNA reads TGTGCCAGCAGCTTAACAGGGTTCGCCACCGGGGAGCTGTTTTTT.

The CDR3 region is CASSILGTAPVYGYTF. DNA of the CDR3: TGTGCCAGTAGTATTTTAGGGACAGCACCTGTCTATGGCTACACCTTC. The chain carries TRBV19 and TRBJ1-2, with 7 bases fitting TRBD1. V shed 3 bases and J 4 bases; nucleotides not matched to a gene: 11. The CDR3 is 16 residues long. Germline V gene data show CDR1 as LNHDA and CDR2 as SQIVND (reference sequence).

As DNA, the CDR3 is TGTGCTAGTGGTTCAGGACTAGCTCGGTTCTTC. Translating it yields CASGSGLARFF. The rearrangement links TRBV12-5 to TRBJ2-1, with TRBD2 matching over 8 bases. This CDR3 has 11 residues. V was pared by 4 bases and J by 15 bases, with 5 bases of the junction left unmatched. Germline V gene lookup returns CDR1 LGHNT and CDR2 FRNRAP.

The chain uses TRBV4-2 and TRBJ1-4; no reliable D call. Looked up from germline, CDR1 is LGHNA and CDR2 is YNFKEQ. Trimming left V 4 bases short and J 3 bases short, with 15 bases between. CDR3 size: 16 residues. CDR3 residues: CASSPPRPSANEKLFF. Written as DNA, the CDR3 is TGTGCCAGCAGCCCCCCGAGGCCTAGCGCTAATGAAAAACTGTTTTTT.

V usage is TRBV7-2 and J usage is TRBJ2-7; 7 bases align to TRBD2. CDR3 size: 16 residues. J lost 4 bases, V lost 3 bases, and 12 bases had no gene match. Germline V gene lookup returns CDR1 SGHTA and CDR2 FQGNSA. In DNA form, the CDR3 reads TGTGCCAGCAGCTTCCCAAGCGGGATCGCCCTATACGAGCAGTACTTC. Its protein is CASSFPSGIALYEQYF.

The chain carries TRBV19 and TRBJ2-7, with D perhaps given as TRBD1 or TRBD2 (5 bases each). V lost 3 bases, J lost 4 bases, and 13 bases lay in between. The CDR3 loop spans 14 amino acids. Germline CDR1 LNHDA, CDR2 SQIVND (reference sequence). The DNA of the CDR3 is TGTGCCAGTAGTATTTTCGGGGCGCGGTACGAGCAGTACTTC. The encoded protein is CASSIFGARYEQYF.

The J gene is TRBJ1-3, the V gene TRBV2; no clear D. The CDR3 spans 14 residues. Trimming stripped 8 bases from V and 0 bases from J, with 11 bases between. CDR1 and CDR2 (germline): SNHLY, FYNNEI. CDR3 region: CASLMDYSGNTIYF. The CDR3 nucleotides read TGTGCCAGCCTTATGGATTACTCTGGAAACACCATATATTTT.

The chain couples TRBV27 to TRBJ1-2; D is unresolved. V dropped 5 bases and J dropped 4 bases, with 17 bases sitting between them. The CDR3 has 15 amino acids. Germline CDR1 reads MNHEY; CDR2 reads SMNVEV (reference sequence). CDR3 sequence (DNA): TGTGCCAGCAGTACCCGACAAGGTCCCCTCTATGGCTACACCTTC. Its translation: CASSTRQGPLYGYTF.

This clone was recorded once. The chain links TRBV11-2 to TRBJ2-7, with D unresolved. V was trimmed by 6 bases and J by 4 bases, leaving 10 bases between them. The CDR3 is made up of 12 amino acids. Germline values: CDR1 SGHAT, CDR2 FQNNGV. The CDR3 is CASRGEGYEQYF. The CDR3 DNA sequence: TGTGCCAGCAGGGGTGAAGGATACGAGCAGTACTTC. Full variable domain (outside the CDR3, taken from reference TRBV11-2 and TRBJ2-7): EAGVAQSPRYKIIEKRQSVAFWCNPISGHATLYWYQQILGQGPKLLIQFQNNGVVDDSQLPKDRFSAERLKGVDSTLKIQPAKLEDSAVYLCASRGEGYEQYFGPGTRLTVT.

This clone was observed a handful of times. V and J are TRBV21-1 and TRBJ1-1. TRBV21-1 is labeled a pseudogene. The CDR3 length is 14 residues. The CDR3 spells CASDIDHRTTEAFF. In nucleotides, the CDR3 is TGTGCCAGCGATATCGATCATAGGACCACTGAAGCTTTCTTT.

This chain connects TRBV27 to TRBJ1-2, with D possibly matching TRBD1 (5 bases). Trimming pared 6 bases from V and 3 bases from J, leaving 14 bases between. The germline CDR1 and CDR2 sequences are MNHEY and SMNVEV (reference sequence). The CDR3 covers 14 residues. CDR3 sequence reads: CASSLGGVDYGYTF. The DNA for the CDR3 is TGTGCCAGCAGCCTCGGAGGGGTCGACTATGGCTACACCTTC.

The chain uses TRBV7-3 and TRBJ2-7; no firm D call. Trimming removed 5 bases at V and 0 bases at J, with 8 bases between. The CDR3 runs 13 residues. Per the germline V gene, CDR1 is SGHTA and CDR2 is FQGTGA. CDR3 sequence reads: CASSPTNSYEQYF. CDR3 bases: TGTGCCAGCAGCCCTACGAACTCCTACGAGCAGTACTTC.

This chain's CDR3 is CASSLRTGGYGENQFF. The DNA for the CDR3 is TGTGCCAGCAGCTTACGGACAGGAGGGTATGGGGAAAACCAGTTCTTC. The genes are TRBV7-9 and TRBJ2-1, with a weak D call TRBD1 (7 bases). Trimming left V 2 bases short and J 13 bases short, with 24 bases between. Germline assignment: CDR1 SEHNR and CDR2 FQNEAQ (reference sequence). This CDR3 comprises 16 residues.

V usage is TRBV5-4 and J usage is TRBJ1-2; 10 nucleotides match TRBD1. The CDR3 totals 15 residues. V lost 4 bases to trimming and J lost 3 bases; unmatched junction nucleotides: 6. Germline V gene data show CDR1 as SGHNT and CDR2 as YYREEE (reference sequence). The CDR3 coding sequence is TGTGCCAGCAGCCCAACCGGGACAGGGGACTATGGCTACACCTTC. Amino acid sequence: CASSPTGTGDYGYTF.

This clone has just one count. The chain is built from TRBV7-8 and TRBJ1-2; the D is unclear. Germline lookup yields CDR1 SGHVS and CDR2 FQNEAQ. The CDR3 contains 14 residues. V lost 0 bases, J lost 0 bases, and 5 bases lay in between. Here the CDR3 DNA reads TGTGCCAGCAGCTTAGCCCGCGCTAACTATGGCTACACCTTC. It translates to CASSLARANYGYTF.

The chain has TRBV5-5 and TRBJ2-7; no definite D call. The CDR3 covers 15 residues. Between the trimmed V and J ends, which lost 1 base and 2 bases, there was a span of 13 bases. CDR1 SGHKS and CDR2 YYEKEE come from the germline V gene (reference sequence). Here the CDR3 reads CASSLILQLTYEQYF. As DNA, the CDR3 is TGTGCCAGCAGCTTGATCCTACAGTTGACCTACGAGCAGTACTTC.

This sequence joins TRBV30 and TRBJ2-6; D gene ambiguous. The CDR3 totals 15 residues. Germline CDR1 reads GTSNPN; CDR2 reads SVGIG (reference sequence). Between the trimmed V and J ends, which lost 5 bases and 0 bases, there was a span of 11 bases. CDR3 amino acids: CAWDPGLSGANVLTF. CDR3 nucleotides: TGTGCCTGGGATCCAGGTCTCTCTGGGGCCAACGTCCTGACTTTC.

In this sample, this clone turned up once. The chain has TRBV5-1 and TRBJ1-6, with D perhaps TRBD1 (6 bases). The CDR3 is made up of 15 amino acids. V lost 0 bases, J lost 7 bases, and 11 bases lay in between. Germline lookup yields CDR1 SGHRS and CDR2 YFSETQ. Here the CDR3 DNA reads TGCGCCAGCAGCTTGGTCCCAGGGGACAATTCACCCCTCCACTTT. It codes for CASSLVPGDNSPLHF.

CDR3 nucleotide sequence: TGTGCCAGCAGCTTAGATTATGGGACAGGGCTACAGCCCCAGCATTTT. Translated, it gives CASSLDYGTGLQPQHF. The chain is built from TRBV7-2 and TRBJ1-5; 9 bases agree with TRBD1. This CDR3 is 16 amino acids long. The germline gives CDR1 SGHTA, CDR2 FQGNSA. The V and J ends lost 1 base and 7 bases, in that order; junction bases with no gene match: 8.